The source of this T cell receptor (beta chain) is a study of blood T cell repertoires in COVID-19 (TCRdb year 2020). Regarding the study in general: Samples covering the acute and convalescent phases of COVID-19 were provided by collaborators in the United States, Italy and Spain. The material from the prospective study consisted of cDNA or gDNA derived from T cells, B-cell-depleted T cells, or PBMCs. Subjects who had been exposed to COVID-19, were actively infected with it, or had recovered from it provided the deeply sampled blood TCRbeta repertoires that made up the dataset. A freely available public database, intended as a resource for researchers studying the immune response to SARS-CoV-2, is where the repertoires were released. Samples were obtained from the ongoing ImmuneRACE study (first 160 participants) and from 1,200 or so subjects provided by 6 global collaborators. A de-identified subject ID, COVID-19 status, age in years and sex were almost always included in the sample metadata. Where HLA class I and class II types were available, the types were taken from metadata supplied by the sample provider, not from assay-based typing.

The germline V gene (reference sequence) gives CDR1 as MNHEY and CDR2 as SMNVEV. The CDR3 has 14 amino acids, counting the end cysteine and phenylalanine. Of all the DNA, just the CDR3 is kept, 42 bases in frame from base 1. V sheds 3 bases and J sheds 8 bases, leaving 11 bases between their ends. Worth noting for this clone: It lacks a known antigen. Nothing much larger sits one base from this clone, and base qualities are not available.

TCRbeta CDR3 regions were amplified from genomic DNA by means of the immunoSEQ Assay, a bias-controlled multiplex PCR. In the paper's pipeline: Within the assay, amplification of reference gene primers was used to estimate how many nucleated cells each sample contained. Sequence reads were collapsed and filtered to measure the absolute abundance of every unique TCRbeta CDR3 rearrangement. For each sample, productive Simpson clonality was calculated by taking the square root of Simpson's diversity index across productive rearrangements. TCRdb obtained this table from immuneACCESS and retained in-frame rearrangements with V and J assigned. These tables miss some clones; where compared with another copy, unresolved V genes account for less than half of the shortfall, and the remainder is unexplained. V, J and clone size are those of that table, while D and trimming were read from the DNA. This sample comprises roughly 90,000 clones, around 82% of them detected only once. The biggest ten clones account for around 12% of the sample.

Here is what the overall study found, with its caveats: Clinical and demographic metadata were provided uncurated, with the amount varying by source and participant.

Collaborating institutions collected whole blood in K2EDTA tubes following their own protocols. For TCRbeta analysis, collaborators shipped samples in one of three forms: frozen whole blood, isolated PBMCs, or DNA extracted from either of those sample types. This sequence originates from a human donor in a cohort sampled during active COVID-19. The chain links TRBV27 with TRBJ1-6; no D gene can be assigned with confidence. The sequenced sample consisted of peripheral blood. The nucleotides are TGTGCCAGCAGTTTTGGGCCCCGTGATTCACCCCTCCACTTT. This is translated as CASSFGPRDSPLHF.